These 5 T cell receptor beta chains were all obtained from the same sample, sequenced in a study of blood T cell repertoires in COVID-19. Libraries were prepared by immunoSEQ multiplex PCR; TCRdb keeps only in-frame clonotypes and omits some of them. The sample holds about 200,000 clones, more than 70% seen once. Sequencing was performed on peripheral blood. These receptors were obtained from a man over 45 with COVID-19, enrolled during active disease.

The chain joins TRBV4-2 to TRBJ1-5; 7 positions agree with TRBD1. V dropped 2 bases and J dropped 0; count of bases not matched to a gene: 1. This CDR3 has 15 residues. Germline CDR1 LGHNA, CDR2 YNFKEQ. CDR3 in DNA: TGTGCCAGCAGCCAACAGGGGGATAGCAATCAGCCCCAGCATTTT. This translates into CASSQQGDSNQPQHF.

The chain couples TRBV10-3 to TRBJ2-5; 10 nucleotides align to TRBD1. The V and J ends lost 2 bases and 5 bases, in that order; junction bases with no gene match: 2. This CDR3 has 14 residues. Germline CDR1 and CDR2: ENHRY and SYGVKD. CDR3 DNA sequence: TGTGCCATCAGTGAGGGGACAGGGGTCGAGACCCAGTACTTC. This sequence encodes CAISEGTGVETQYF.

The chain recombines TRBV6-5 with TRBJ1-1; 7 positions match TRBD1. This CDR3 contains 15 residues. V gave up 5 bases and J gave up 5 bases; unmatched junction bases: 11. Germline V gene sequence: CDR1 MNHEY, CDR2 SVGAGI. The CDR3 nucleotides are TGTGCCAGCAGTCCCAAGATGACAGGGAATACTGAAGCTTTCTTT. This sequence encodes CASSPKMTGNTEAFF.

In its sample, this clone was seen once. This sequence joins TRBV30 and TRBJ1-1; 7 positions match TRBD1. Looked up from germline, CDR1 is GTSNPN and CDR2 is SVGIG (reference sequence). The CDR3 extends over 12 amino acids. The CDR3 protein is CAGQGGLSEAFF. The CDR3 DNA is TGTGCTGGCCAGGGGGGTCTTAGTGAAGCTTTCTTT.

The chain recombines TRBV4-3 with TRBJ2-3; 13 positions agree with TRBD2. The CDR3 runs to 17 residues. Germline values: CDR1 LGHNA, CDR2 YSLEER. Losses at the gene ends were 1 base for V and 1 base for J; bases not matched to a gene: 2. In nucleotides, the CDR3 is TGCGCCAGCAGCCAAGTTACTAGCGGGGGGGGCACAGATACGCAGTATTTT. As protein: CASSQVTSGGGTDTQYF.